The 19 T cell receptor beta chains listed next were all sequenced from one sample in a study of blood T cell repertoires in COVID-19. TCRdb keeps only in-frame clones here, not all; method: immunoSEQ multiplex PCR. This table has 200,000 to 300,000 clones, approximately 91% appearing once. The sample comprised peripheral blood. These receptors all come from a man aged 25-40 years with COVID-19, enrolled during active disease.

The chain couples TRBV30 to TRBJ1-1, with D unclear. Trimming removed 0 bases at V and 11 bases at J, with 10 bases between. The CDR3 sequence is 11 residues long. Germline CDR1 and CDR2: GTSNPN and SVGIG (reference sequence). CDR3 sequence reads: CAWSVGMGAFF. The CDR3 bases are TGTGCCTGGAGTGTCGGCATGGGCGCTTTCTTT.

The rearrangement uses TRBV11-3 and TRBJ2-3; 10 bases are shared with TRBD2. Germline trimming cut 1 base from V and 5 bases from J; bases unmatched to any gene: 6. This CDR3 region has 16 residues. CDR1 SGHNT and CDR2 YENEEA come from the germline V gene. In DNA form, the CDR3 reads TGTGCCAGCAGCTTAGGAGCGGGGGGGCGGGAAGATACGCAGTATTTT. Translating gives CASSLGAGGREDTQYF.

CDR3: CASGTLAGGQYNEQFF. The CDR3 nucleotides read TGTGCTAGTGGTACCTTAGCGGGGGGGCAATACAATGAGCAGTTCTTC. The chain has TRBV12-5 and TRBJ2-1; 11 bases line up with TRBD2. Germline-derived CDR1 and CDR2 are LGHNT and FRNRAP. CDR3 size: 16 residues. V shed 5 bases, J shed 4 bases, and the junction held 7 bases outside the gene matches.

In its sample, this clone was seen a few times. The chain carries TRBV2 and TRBJ1-6; TRBD1 matches 10 bases. This CDR3 spans 16 amino acids. Unmatched junction bases numbered 6, after V lost 4 bases and J lost 6 bases. Germline V gives CDR1 SNHLY, CDR2 FYNNEI. The CDR3 nucleotides read TGTGCCAGCAGTGGATCTCGGACAGGGGGTAATTCACCCCTCCACTTT. Translated, it gives CASSGSRTGGNSPLHF.

V gene TRBV5-1 combines with J gene TRBJ2-2, with 8 bases matching TRBD1. Germline CDR1 and CDR2: SGHRS and YFSETQ. Trimming at V came to 2 bases and at J to 2 bases, leaving 5 bases not matched to a gene. The CDR3 is 16 residues long. The CDR3 DNA is TGCGCCAGCAGCTTCGACAGGGGACAAAACACCGGGGAGCTGTTTTTT. It codes for CASSFDRGQNTGELFF.

V gene TRBV9 combines with J gene TRBJ2-6, with 7 bases identical to TRBD1. Germline CDR1 and CDR2: SGDLS and YYNGEE. The CDR3 is 17 residues long. The junction had 7 bases not matched to a gene; V was cut back by 4 bases and J by 0 bases. The CDR3 region has the DNA TGTGCCAGCAGCCCCCGGGGACAGCTCTCTGGGGCCAACGTCCTGACTTTC. Its translation: CASSPRGQLSGANVLTF.

The V and J genes are TRBV5-1 and TRBJ2-7; maybe TRBD2 (6 bases). CDR3 length: 14 residues. Germline assignment: CDR1 SGHRS and CDR2 YFSETQ. Trimming pared 5 bases from V and 0 bases from J, leaving 12 bases between. This CDR3 is CASRNGGRSYEQYF. CDR3 DNA: TGCGCCAGCAGGAACGGGGGACGCTCCTACGAGCAGTACTTC.

This clone came up a few times. The rearrangement joins TRBV18 to TRBJ2-7; maybe TRBD2 (6 bases). Germline loops: CDR1 KGHSH, CDR2 LQKENI. The CDR3 sequence is 13 residues long. Trimming pared 4 bases from V and 2 bases from J, leaving 9 bases between. The CDR3 coding sequence is TGTGCCAGCTCACAGGGAGGCCCCTACGAGCAGTACTTC. It encodes CASSQGGPYEQYF.

The V call is TRBV4-1, the J call TRBJ1-2; 9 bases are a match to TRBD1. The CDR3 is 15 residues long. CDR1 MGHRA and CDR2 YSYEKL come from the germline V gene. J was trimmed by 8 bases and V by 0 bases; bases with no gene match: 7. CDR3 sequence reads: CASSQDGQGHRGYTF. The CDR3 nucleotides are TGCGCCAGCAGCCAAGATGGACAGGGGCATCGCGGCTACACCTTC.

CDR3 sequence: CASSPRVAGGHEQYF. CDR3 DNA sequence: TGTGCCAGCAGCCCCCGGGTAGCGGGGGGCCACGAGCAGTACTTC. V usage is TRBV3-1 (or the pseudogene TRBV3-2) and J usage is TRBJ2-7; TRBD2 matches 10 bases. The CDR3 loop spans 15 amino acids. The V gene's germline CDR1 is LGHDT and CDR2 YNNKEL (reference sequence). Losses at the gene ends were 4 bases for V and 5 bases for J; bases not matched to a gene: 8.

This clone was seen a single time. The chain has TRBV27 and TRBJ1-4; 8 nucleotides align to TRBD1. The CDR3 is 17 residues long. Trimming cost V 5 bases and J 4 bases; bases outside gene matches: 12. The germline CDR1 and CDR2 sequences are MNHEY and SMNVEV (reference sequence). DNA for the CDR3: TGTGCCAGCAGTACGAGAGACAGGGGATGGAATAATGAAAAACTGTTTTTT. Its protein is CASSTRDRGWNNEKLFF.

This chain uses TRBV11-2 with TRBJ2-1, with unresolved D. Trimming took 2 bases from V and 0 from J, leaving 17 bases between them. Germline values: CDR1 SGHAT, CDR2 FQNNGV. The CDR3 runs to 18 residues. The CDR3 DNA follows: TGTGCCAGCAGCTTAAAACTGCTAGGCATGAGCTCCTACAATGAGCAGTTCTTC. This translates into CASSLKLLGMSSYNEQFF.

The CDR3 sequence is CASSQVRLGTDTQYF. Written as DNA, the CDR3 is TGTGCCAGCAGCCAAGTGCGTCTCGGCACAGATACGCAGTATTTT. The rearrangement uses TRBV3-1 (or the pseudogene TRBV3-2) and TRBJ2-3; D gene ambiguous. Trimming shortened V by 1 base and J by 1 base, and 9 bases separated the two germline ends. The CDR3 is 15 residues long. CDR1 is LGHDT and CDR2 is YNNKEL in the germline V gene (reference sequence).

The rearrangement joins TRBV19 to TRBJ1-2; TRBD1 matches 8 bases. V shed 7 bases, J shed 4 bases, and the junction held 5 bases outside the gene matches. CDR3 size: 13 residues. Germline V gene sequence: CDR1 LNHDA, CDR2 SQIVND (reference sequence). The DNA of the CDR3 is TGTGCCAGTAAACGACAGGGGTTCTATGGCTACACCTTC. Translation: CASKRQGFYGYTF.

This chain links TRBV4-1 with TRBJ1-4; D is perhaps TRBD1 (6 bases). Germline assignment: CDR1 MGHRA and CDR2 YSYEKL. V was cut by 0 bases and J by 2 bases, with 13 bases left in between. This CDR3 is built from 17 residues. As DNA, the CDR3 is TGCGCCAGCAGCCAAGAAGGGGGGGGCAGGACTAATGAAAAACTGTTTTTT. Protein product: CASSQEGGGRTNEKLFF.

V gene TRBV10-3 combines with J gene TRBJ1-6; 9 bases line up with TRBD1. CDR1 is ENHRY and CDR2 is SYGVKD in the germline V gene. The J segment lost 2 bases and the V segment lost 6 bases, leaving 5 bases of the junction unmatched. This CDR3 is built from 16 residues. The CDR3 DNA reads TGTGCCATCAGCCGACAGGGGGTGACCTATAATTCACCCCTCCACTTT. Protein sequence: CAISRQGVTYNSPLHF.

The chain has TRBV10-3 and TRBJ2-1; D may be TRBD1 (5 bases). With 3 bases removed from V and 9 bases from J, the gap between germline ends came to 15 bases. The CDR3 extends over 14 amino acids. Germline V CDR1 and CDR2: ENHRY, SYGVKD. For the CDR3, the DNA is TGTGCCATCAGTGATCCGGGCTTGGGGCGTGAGCAGTTCTTC. Translation: CAISDPGLGREQFF.

The genes are TRBV13 and TRBJ2-2; tentative D call: TRBD2 (6 bases). The CDR3 covers 16 residues. The germline CDR1 and CDR2 sequences are PRHDT and FYEKMQ (reference sequence). Trimming pared 2 bases from V and 3 bases from J, leaving 13 bases between. This CDR3 is CASSLYGGADTGELFF. In nucleotides, the CDR3 is TGTGCCAGCAGCTTATATGGAGGGGCCGACACCGGGGAGCTGTTTTTT.

The V call is TRBV6-6, the J call TRBJ1-4, with 8 positions matching TRBD1. Germline V lookup: CDR1 MNHNY, CDR2 SVGAGI (reference sequence). The CDR3 loop spans 14 amino acids. J was trimmed by 7 bases and V by 7 bases; bases with no gene match: 8. The CDR3 nucleotides read TGTGCCAGCACCATAAACAGGGGGGGTGAAAAACTGTTTTTT. Translating it yields CASTINRGGEKLFF.